The 7 T cell receptor beta chains listed next were all sequenced from one sample in a study of blood T cell repertoires in COVID-19. The repertoire was sequenced with immunoSEQ multiplex PCR; TCRdb's copy has only in-frame clones and lacks some. This table has roughly 110,000 clones, over 65% appearing once. Material: peripheral blood. The origin of the receptors is a man aged 80 or over with COVID-19, enrolled during active disease.

This clone came up a few times. This sequence joins TRBV7-8 and TRBJ1-2, with 9 bases matching TRBD1. The germline gives CDR1 SGHVS, CDR2 FQNEAQ. The CDR3 length is 15 residues. V lost 5 bases, J lost 2 bases, and 6 bases stayed unmatched. CDR3 residues: CASSQGQGSNYGYTF. The DNA of the CDR3 is TGTGCCAGCAGCCAGGGACAGGGATCCAACTATGGCTACACCTTC.

DNA of the CDR3: TGTGCCAGCAGCGTAGCTAGCGGACCCTCCTACGAGCAGTACTTC. The encoded protein is CASSVASGPSYEQYF. The rearrangement joins TRBV9 to TRBJ2-7; 7 bases align to TRBD2. The germline V gene has CDR1 SGDLS and CDR2 YYNGEE. The CDR3 extends over 15 amino acids. The V segment lost 0 bases and the J segment 0 bases; nucleotides outside the gene matches: 3.

The sample holds one count of this clone. The chain is built from TRBV9 and TRBJ2-3, with D hard to call. V dropped 0 bases and J dropped 7 bases, with 3 bases sitting between them. This CDR3 has 11 amino acids. Germline values: CDR1 SGDLS, CDR2 YYNGEE. The DNA of the CDR3 is TGTGCCAGCAGCGTAGGTAATACGCAGTATTTT. The encoded protein is CASSVGNTQYF. Variable domain in full (rest from reference TRBV9 and TRBJ2-3): DSGVTQTPKHLITATGQRVTLRCSPRSGDLSVYWYQQSLDQGLQFLIQYYNGEERAKGNILERFSAQQFPDLHSELNLSSLELGDSALYFCASSVGNTQYFGPGTRLTVL.

The rearrangement links TRBV27 to TRBJ2-1; D unresolved. V was clipped by 5 bases and J by 8 bases, with 16 bases between them. Germline V gives CDR1 MNHEY, CDR2 SMNVEV (reference sequence). The CDR3 has 14 residues. CDR3: CASSPPAWADEQFF. The CDR3 DNA follows: TGTGCCAGCAGTCCTCCGGCATGGGCCGATGAGCAGTTCTTC.

The chain is built from TRBV2 and TRBJ2-7; 11 nucleotides agree with TRBD1. CDR1 SNHLY and CDR2 FYNNEI come from the germline V gene. V shed 5 bases and J 4 bases; nucleotides not matched to a gene: 7. The CDR3 consists of 15 residues. Here the CDR3 DNA reads TGTGCCAGCAGTTCGTCGGGGACAGGGGGATACGAGCAGTACTTC. Amino acid sequence: CASSSSGTGGYEQYF.

The rearrangement links TRBV2 to TRBJ2-1; D unclear. From germline, CDR1 is SNHLY and CDR2 FYNNEI. Trimming pared 7 bases from V and 5 bases from J, leaving 6 bases between. The CDR3 has 11 residues. The CDR3 nucleotides read TGTGCCAGCAAGTGGCACAATGAGCAGTTCTTC. It encodes CASKWHNEQFF.

This clone is a singleton in its sample. V is TRBV30 and J is TRBJ2-1; D perhaps matches TRBD2 (5 bases). The CDR3 contains 15 residues. Trimming took off 0 bases at V and 0 bases at J, with 9 bases between the two ends. Germline assignment: CDR1 GTSNPN and CDR2 SVGIG (reference sequence). The CDR3 DNA is TGTGCCTGGAGTGTACCGGGGAGCTCCTACAATGAGCAGTTCTTC. Translation: CAWSVPGSSYNEQFF.